These 26 T cell receptor beta chains were sequenced from one sample in a study of shared clonotypes between healthy human individuals. This table comes from immunoSEQ multiplex PCR, and its TCRdb copy is limited to in-frame clones, with some not included. Of 1.5 million to 2.5 million clones listed, approximately 94% are singletons. Naive CD8 isolation took CD45RO-negative cells positively selected for CCR7 and excluded terminally differentiated effector memory CD45RA+ cells. The specimen sequenced was naive CD8+ T cells sorted from blood. All receptors come from a man between 18 and 29 years old in good health.

The table lists this clone with a count of one. The genes are TRBV5-1 and TRBJ1-4; possibly TRBD1 for D (6 bases). Germline V gene sequence: CDR1 SGHRS, CDR2 YFSETQ. There are 16 residues in the CDR3. V was trimmed by 3 bases and J by 0 bases, leaving 12 bases between them. The CDR3 region is CASSSPGAATNEKLFF. In DNA form, the CDR3 reads TGCGCCAGCAGCTCCCCGGGGGCCGCAACTAATGAAAAACTGTTTTTT. Full variable domain (rest looked up from reference TRBV5-1 and TRBJ1-4): KAGVTQTPRYLIKTRGQQVTLSCSPISGHRSVSWYQQTPGQGLQFLFEYFSETQRNKGNFPGRFSGRQFSNSRSEMNVSTLELGDSALYLCASSSPGAATNEKLFFGSGTQLSVL.

The rearrangement uses TRBV9 and TRBJ1-4; 7 nucleotides agree with TRBD1. CDR1 is SGDLS, CDR2 YYNGEE, per germline. V was pared by 4 bases and J by 5 bases, with 8 bases of the junction left unmatched. The CDR3 sequence is 15 residues long. CDR3 sequence: CASSPEGRGNEKLFF. CDR3 DNA: TGTGCCAGCAGCCCGGAGGGCAGGGGGAATGAAAAACTGTTTTTT. The variable domain in full, with the rest retrieved from reference TRBV9 and TRBJ1-4, is DSGVTQTPKHLITATGQRVTLRCSPRSGDLSVYWYQQSLDQGLQFLIQYYNGEERAKGNILERFSAQQFPDLHSELNLSSLELGDSALYFCASSPEGRGNEKLFFGSGTQLSVL.

This chain connects TRBV13 to TRBJ2-7, with unresolved D. V was cut by 5 bases and J by 3 bases, with 5 bases left in between. CDR1 is PRHDT and CDR2 is FYEKMQ in the germline V gene (reference sequence). CDR3 size: 11 residues. The CDR3 region has the DNA TGTGCCAGCAGCACGCACTACGAGCAGTACTTC. Translation: CASSTHYEQYF. Complete variable domain (other parts from reference TRBV13 and TRBJ2-7): AAGVIQSPRHLIKEKRETATLKCYPIPRHDTVYWYQQGPGQDPQFLISFYEKMQSDKGSIPDRFSAQQFSDYHSELNMSSLELGDSALYFCASSTHYEQYFGPGTRLTVT.

Turning to this clone: Other DNA sequences in the same sample also yield this CDR3. The gene calls are TRBV6-5 and TRBJ1-5; D ambiguous. The germline V gene has CDR1 MNHEY and CDR2 SVGAGI. CDR3 length equals 14 residues. V lost 0 bases and J lost 1, with 4 bases in between. The DNA of the CDR3 is TGTGCCAGCAGTTACTCAGGGAGCAATCAGCCCCAGCATTTT. This gives the protein CASSYSGSNQPQHF.

The rearrangement links TRBV2 to TRBJ2-1; 9 nucleotides match TRBD2. Germline CDR1 is SNHLY and CDR2 is FYNNEI. The CDR3 sequence is 16 residues long. Germline trimming cut 6 bases from V and 7 bases from J; bases unmatched to any gene: 13. CDR3 protein: CASRGTSGRPQNEQFF. CDR3 nucleotide sequence: TGTGCCAGCAGGGGAACTAGCGGGCGCCCCCAGAATGAGCAGTTCTTC.

This clone was seen only once. The CDR3 DNA reads as TGCAGCGTTGAGGGCCCCTGGTACGAGCAGTACTTC. Amino acid sequence: CSVEGPWYEQYF. The chain links TRBV29-1 to TRBJ2-7, with D unresolved. Germline assignment: CDR1 SQVTM and CDR2 ANQGSEA. V lost 3 bases and J lost 4, with 10 bases in between. This CDR3 contains 12 residues.

The chain uses TRBV4-1 and TRBJ2-3; perhaps TRBD1 as D (6 bases). The germline gives CDR1 MGHRA, CDR2 YSYEKL. The CDR3 runs 12 residues. Trimming stripped 5 bases from V and 8 bases from J, with 11 bases between. CDR3 region: CASSFGQTTQYF. CDR3 nucleotide sequence: TGCGCCAGCAGCTTTGGACAGACTACGCAGTATTTT.

V gene TRBV13 combines with J gene TRBJ2-1; either TRBD1 or TRBD2 may supply D (5 bases each). The CDR3 sequence is 13 residues long. CDR1 is PRHDT and CDR2 is FYEKMQ in the germline V gene (reference sequence). V was cut by 7 bases and J by 9 bases, with 16 bases left in between. As DNA, the CDR3 is TGTGCCAGCAACCTAGGGGAGCCGGGTGAGCAGTTCTTC. Amino acid sequence: CASNLGEPGEQFF.

CDR3 nucleotide sequence: TGCGCCAGCAGTCCACTACTAGGCTACGAGCAGTACTTC. Protein sequence: CASSPLLGYEQYF. This chain joins TRBV10-1 and TRBJ2-7, with a tentative D call TRBD2 (5 bases). CDR1 is WNHNN and CDR2 is SYGVQD in the germline V gene (reference sequence). This CDR3 spans 13 amino acids. Between the trimmed V and J ends, which lost 5 bases and 3 bases, there was a span of 11 bases.

V gene TRBV5-1 combines with J gene TRBJ1-1; 7 nucleotides line up with TRBD1. Looked up from germline, CDR1 is SGHRS and CDR2 is YFSETQ. V trimming: 0 bases; J trimming: 4 bases; junction bases outside the gene matches: 6. This CDR3 has 15 residues. The DNA of the CDR3 is TGCGCCAGCAGCTTGGGAACAGGGGTGGGCACTGAAGCTTTCTTT. This translates into CASSLGTGVGTEAFF.

This clone showed up just once. This chain joins TRBV4-3 and TRBJ2-2, with 8 bases that match TRBD1. The V and J ends lost 8 bases and 7 bases, in that order; junction bases with no gene match: 9. The germline CDR1 and CDR2 sequences are LGHNA and YSLEER. This CDR3 comprises 14 residues. The CDR3 sequence: CASGDQGAIGELFF. DNA for the CDR3: TGCGCCAGCGGGGATCAGGGGGCGATCGGGGAGCTGTTTTTT.

CDR3 nucleotide sequence: TGTGCCAGCAGCTTAGTGGGTAGCGGGCCCTACGAGCAGTACTTC. It codes for CASSLVGSGPYEQYF. The chain joins TRBV11-2 to TRBJ2-7; 7 bases match TRBD2. V gave up 1 base and J gave up 2 bases; unmatched junction bases: 5. Per the germline V gene, CDR1 is SGHAT and CDR2 is FQNNGV. This CDR3 comprises 15 residues.

This chain uses TRBV28 with TRBJ2-1; D is possibly TRBD1 (5 bases). In germline, CDR1 is MDHEN, CDR2 SYDVKM. The CDR3 has 15 amino acids. V dropped 6 bases and J dropped 3 bases, with 15 bases sitting between them. The CDR3 bases are TGTGCCAGCAGCCCATTGACAGAGAACTACAATGAGCAGTTCTTC. It is translated as CASSPLTENYNEQFF.

This chain joins TRBV19 and TRBJ2-1; 7 bases agree with TRBD1. V lost 3 bases to trimming and J lost 6 bases; unmatched junction nucleotides: 8. CDR1 is LNHDA and CDR2 is SQIVND in the germline V gene (reference sequence). The CDR3 consists of 15 residues. The CDR3 coding sequence is TGTGCCAGTAGTATTAAGGGGGCGACGGTCAATGAGCAGTTCTTC. It codes for CASSIKGATVNEQFF.

This clone was counted once. The chain joins TRBV27 to TRBJ1-4; D unclear. V lost 5 bases and J lost 7, with 20 bases in between. The CDR3 totals 16 residues. Germline V CDR1 and CDR2: MNHEY, SMNVEV (reference sequence). The CDR3: CASSTLHRAGIEKLFF. CDR3 sequence (DNA): TGTGCCAGCAGTACCCTACACCGGGCTGGGATTGAAAAACTGTTTTTT.

The chain couples TRBV7-9 to TRBJ2-7; 9 bases map to TRBD2. The V gene's germline CDR1 is SEHNR and CDR2 FQNEAQ (reference sequence). CDR3 size: 13 residues. The V segment lost 8 bases and the J segment 3 bases; nucleotides outside the gene matches: 5. For the CDR3, the DNA is TGTGCCAGCGGGCCTAGCGGGATCTACGAGCAGTACTTC. It is translated as CASGPSGIYEQYF.

The chain joins TRBV7-8 to TRBJ2-1; D is possibly TRBD1 (6 bases). There are 12 residues in the CDR3. V was pared by 5 bases and J by 9 bases, with 11 bases between. Germline V lookup: CDR1 SGHVS, CDR2 FQNEAQ. CDR3: CASSPGQFEQFF. CDR3 bases: TGTGCCAGCAGCCCAGGACAGTTTGAGCAGTTCTTC.

This clone was recorded once. This sequence joins TRBV6-6 and TRBJ2-1; a possible D gene is TRBD1 (6 bases). V dropped 1 base and J dropped 5 bases, with 12 bases sitting between them. CDR3 length: 15 amino acids. Germline lookup yields CDR1 MNHNY and CDR2 SVGAGI (reference sequence). CDR3 in amino acids: CASSYYPGADNEQFF. The CDR3 coding sequence is TGTGCCAGCAGTTACTACCCAGGGGCCGACAATGAGCAGTTCTTC.

The chain carries TRBV19 and TRBJ2-2, with 10 bases aligning to TRBD1. Per germline, CDR1 LNHDA and CDR2 SQIVND (reference sequence). This CDR3 is built from 17 residues. V lost 0 bases and J lost 5; bases outside the gene matches: 6. Here the CDR3 reads CASSIDGPGQGTGELFF. For the CDR3, the DNA is TGTGCCAGTAGTATAGACGGACCGGGACAGGGGACCGGGGAGCTGTTTTTT.

The chain has TRBV5-4 and TRBJ1-3; tentatively, D is TRBD1 (6 bases). The germline V and J ends were trimmed by 1 base and 0 bases, with 17 bases remaining between them. From germline, CDR1 is SGHNT and CDR2 YYREEE (reference sequence). This CDR3 contains 18 residues. CDR3 region: CASSLRGEWTTSGNTIYF. CDR3 sequence (DNA): TGTGCCAGCAGCTTGAGGGGGGAATGGACAACCTCTGGAAACACCATATATTTT.

The genes are TRBV4-3 and TRBJ2-7; TRBD2 is a possible D gene (6 bases). Trimming pared 4 bases from V and 2 bases from J, leaving 15 bases between. This CDR3 comprises 15 residues. Germline CDR1 LGHNA, CDR2 YSLEER. CDR3 loop: CASSPFPGEAYEQYF. The DNA for the CDR3 is TGCGCCAGCAGCCCGTTTCCGGGAGAGGCCTACGAGCAGTACTTC.

Remarks on this clone: The same CDR3 can be traced to other DNA sequences in this sample. This chain joins TRBV27 and TRBJ2-7, with D tentatively TRBD2 (6 bases). The CDR3 runs 14 residues. V was shortened by 0 bases and J by 0 bases, with 6 bases between the two germline ends. Germline V gene data show CDR1 as MNHEY and CDR2 as SMNVEV (reference sequence). DNA for the CDR3: TGTGCCAGCAGTTTATCCGGGGGCTCCTACGAGCAGTACTTC. Translating it yields CASSLSGGSYEQYF.

This clone was seen just once. The chain has TRBV27 and TRBJ2-5; tentative D call: TRBD2 (6 bases). This CDR3 region has 12 residues. V shed 6 bases and J shed 7 bases, with 12 bases lying between them. Germline CDR1 and CDR2: MNHEY and SMNVEV (reference sequence). CDR3 nucleotide sequence: TGTGCCAGCAGAGGGACTGGGCGGACCCAGTACTTC. It translates to CASRGTGRTQYF.

The chain uses TRBV11-2 and TRBJ2-5; D ambiguous. The V end was cut by 5 bases, the J end by 4 bases, with 8 bases between. The CDR3 totals 12 residues. CDR1 is SGHAT, CDR2 FQNNGV, per germline. In DNA form, the CDR3 reads TGTGCCAGCAGCCAAACAAGAGAGACCCAGTACTTC. Protein sequence: CASSQTRETQYF. The entire variable domain, with the rest obtained from reference TRBV11-2 and TRBJ2-5, is as follows: EAGVAQSPRYKIIEKRQSVAFWCNPISGHATLYWYQQILGQGPKLLIQFQNNGVVDDSQLPKDRFSAERLKGVDSTLKIQPAKLEDSAVYLCASSQTRETQYFGPGTRLLVL.

The gene calls are TRBV15 and TRBJ2-5; the D is unclear. The CDR3 is 15 residues long. Deletions cut 4 bases from V and 2 bases from J, with 14 bases between. Germline assignment: CDR1 LNHNV and CDR2 YYDKDF (reference sequence). The CDR3 DNA sequence: TGTGCCACCAGCACGAGCCAGTGGGAACAAGAGACCCAGTACTTC. Residues: CATSTSQWEQETQYF. Variable domain in full (rest from reference TRBV15 and TRBJ2-5): DAMVIQNPRYQVTQFGKPVTLSCSQTLNHNVMYWYQQKSSQAPKLLFHYYDKDFNNEADTPDNFQSRRPNTSFCFLDIRSPGLGDTAMYLCATSTSQWEQETQYFGPGTRLLVL.

This clone was picked up one time. This chain joins TRBV19 and TRBJ1-1, with no clear D. Germline CDR1 LNHDA, CDR2 SQIVND (reference sequence). V was cut by 5 bases and J by 4 bases, with 14 bases left in between. The CDR3 is made up of 14 amino acids. The chain's CDR3 is CASSYMTPSTEAFF. CDR3 nucleotides: TGTGCCAGTAGTTATATGACACCCAGCACTGAAGCTTTCTTT.